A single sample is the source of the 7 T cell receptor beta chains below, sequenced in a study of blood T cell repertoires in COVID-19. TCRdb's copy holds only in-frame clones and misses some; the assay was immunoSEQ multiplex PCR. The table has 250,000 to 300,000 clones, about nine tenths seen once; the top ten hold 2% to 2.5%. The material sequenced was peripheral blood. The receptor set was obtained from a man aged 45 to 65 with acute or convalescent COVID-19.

The CDR3 is CASSLGGPVETQYF. CDR3 sequence (DNA): TGCGCCAGCAGCTTAGGGGGCCCAGTAGAGACCCAGTACTTC. V and J are TRBV5-1 and TRBJ2-5, with 7 bases lining up with TRBD1. The CDR3 totals 14 residues. The germline V gene has CDR1 SGHRS and CDR2 YFSETQ. The trim removed 2 bases at V and 4 bases at J, leaving 5 bases unmatched.

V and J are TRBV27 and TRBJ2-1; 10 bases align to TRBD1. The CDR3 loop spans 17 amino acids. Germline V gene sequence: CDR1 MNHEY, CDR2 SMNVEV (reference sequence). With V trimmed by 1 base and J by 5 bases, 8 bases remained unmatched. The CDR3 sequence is CASSLLLGQGYDNEQFF. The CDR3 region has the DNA TGTGCCAGCAGTTTATTGCTGGGACAGGGGTATGACAATGAGCAGTTCTTC.

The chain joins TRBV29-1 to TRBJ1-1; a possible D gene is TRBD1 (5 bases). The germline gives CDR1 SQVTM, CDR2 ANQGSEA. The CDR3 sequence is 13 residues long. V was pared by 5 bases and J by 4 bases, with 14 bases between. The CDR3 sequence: CSVRTIGGTEAFF. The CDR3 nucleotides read TGCAGCGTTCGAACAATCGGGGGCACTGAAGCTTTCTTT.

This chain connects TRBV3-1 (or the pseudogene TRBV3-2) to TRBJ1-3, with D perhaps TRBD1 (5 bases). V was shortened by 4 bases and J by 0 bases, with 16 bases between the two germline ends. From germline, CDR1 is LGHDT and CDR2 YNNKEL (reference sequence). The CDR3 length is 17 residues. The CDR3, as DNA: TGTGCCAGCAGCCGGAGGCAACCGGGGGGCTCTGGAAACACCATATATTTT. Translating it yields CASSRRQPGGSGNTIYF.

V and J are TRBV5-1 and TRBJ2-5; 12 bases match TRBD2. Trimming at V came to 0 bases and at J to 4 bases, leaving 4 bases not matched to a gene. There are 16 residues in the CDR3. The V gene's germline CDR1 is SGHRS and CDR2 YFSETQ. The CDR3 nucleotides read TGCGCCAGCAGCTTGGGACTAGCGGGGGCGGCAGAGACCCAGTACTTC. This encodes CASSLGLAGAAETQYF.

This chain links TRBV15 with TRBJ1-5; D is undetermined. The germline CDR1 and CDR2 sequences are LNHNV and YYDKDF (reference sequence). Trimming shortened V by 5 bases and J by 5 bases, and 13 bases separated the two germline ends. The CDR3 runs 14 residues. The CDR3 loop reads CATSSRTEYQPQHF. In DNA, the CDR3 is TGTGCCACCAGCTCTCGCACAGAATATCAGCCCCAGCATTTT.

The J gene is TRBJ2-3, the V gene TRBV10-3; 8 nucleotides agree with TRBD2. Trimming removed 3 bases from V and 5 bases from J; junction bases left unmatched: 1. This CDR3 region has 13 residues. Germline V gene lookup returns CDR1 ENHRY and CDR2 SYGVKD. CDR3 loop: CAISEAGEDTQYF. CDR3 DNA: TGTGCCATCAGTGAAGCGGGGGAAGATACGCAGTATTTT.